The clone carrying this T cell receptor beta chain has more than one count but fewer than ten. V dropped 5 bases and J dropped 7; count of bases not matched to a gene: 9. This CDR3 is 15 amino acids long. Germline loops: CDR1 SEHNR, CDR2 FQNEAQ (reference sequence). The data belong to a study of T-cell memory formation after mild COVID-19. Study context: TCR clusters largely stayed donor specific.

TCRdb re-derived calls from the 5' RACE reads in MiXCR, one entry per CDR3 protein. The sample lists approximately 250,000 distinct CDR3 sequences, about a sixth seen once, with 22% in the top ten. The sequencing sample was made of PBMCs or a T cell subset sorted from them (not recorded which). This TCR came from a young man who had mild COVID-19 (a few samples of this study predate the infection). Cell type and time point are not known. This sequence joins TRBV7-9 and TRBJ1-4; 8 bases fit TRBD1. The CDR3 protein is CASSPTQGGFEKLFF. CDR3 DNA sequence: TGTGCCAGCAGCCCGACACAGGGGGGATTTGAAAAACTGTTTTTT.